This TCR beta chain comes out of a study of cytomegalovirus exposure and HLA in healthy donors. Study-level information: A subsequent analysis reported that the 120 validation repertoires were produced on the same platform that had also been used for the approximately 700 first-cohort repertoires.

Study-wide results and limits: Researchers counted 164 TCR beta chains as cytomegalovirus-associated. In the roughly 120 validation repertoires, a later analysis found that first-cohort TCR clusters tended to co-occur.

With regard to this clone: Its antigen is undetermined.

This CDR3 region has 11 residues. CDR1 is SGHVS and CDR2 is FQNEAQ in the germline V gene. V shed 9 bases and J shed 8 bases, with 13 bases lying between them. Profiling relied on immunoSEQ multiplex PCR, and the TCRdb table lists in-frame clones only, not all of them. Of tens of thousands of clones listed, approximately 93% are singletons. The chain links TRBV7-8 to TRBJ1-2; possibly TRBD1 for D (6 bases). The receptor was isolated from a young man in good health and CMV-seropositive. Sequences were obtained from PBMCs. The CDR3 region is CASRSRGGYTF. CDR3 in DNA: TGTGCCAGTCGGAGCAGGGGCGGCTACACCTTC.